This is a list of T cell receptor beta chains from one sample in a study of blood T cells in healthy people across ages. TCRdb passed the 5' RACE reads through MiXCR, listing each CDR3 protein once. The sample lists about 680,000 distinct CDR3 sequences; over 45% were seen once. The sample comprised blood. The receptors were sampled from a woman aged 55-69 years in good health. CDR3s include the opening cysteine and the closing phenylalanine or tryptophan.

V	J	CDR3
TRBV9	TRBJ2-3	CASSVEYTDTQYF
TRBV20-1	TRBJ1-2	CSVTPGLYGYTF
TRBV7-9	TRBJ2-6	CASSPRETTLSGANVLTF
TRBV6-2/TRBV6-3	TRBJ2-7	CASSYSPAGAYEQYF
TRBV6-4	TRBJ2-1	CASSAAGHGEQFF
TRBV5-1	TRBJ2-1	CASSLGSVLNEQFF
TRBV7-8	TRBJ1-5	CASSPRTVSGFGNQPQHF
TRBV29-1	TRBJ2-7	CSGEQGGYNEQYF
TRBV6-2/TRBV6-3	TRBJ2-7	CASSQGARTYEQYF
TRBV20-1	TRBJ2-7	CSASKNAPYEQYF
TRBV14	TRBJ2-7	CASSQTPGQGGGEQYF
TRBV20-1	TRBJ2-3	CSARDPGRGRTDTQYF
TRBV12-3/TRBV12-4	TRBJ2-7	CASSLAGGSDEQYF
TRBV7-2	TRBJ2-5	CASSPGVLAGQETQYF
TRBV5-1	TRBJ2-3	CASAESGKGTDTQYF
TRBV6-6	TRBJ1-2	CASRQGVWYGYTF
TRBV21-1	TRBJ2-7	CASSKGPRYEQYF
TRBV5-1	TRBJ1-1	CASSLSGTGGSRLNTEAFF
TRBV6-2/TRBV6-3	TRBJ2-7	CASILSGRAINEQYF
TRBV6-1	TRBJ1-6	CASRETSYSPLHF
TRBV6-5	TRBJ2-1	CASRSGSGVDEQFF
TRBV3-1	TRBJ2-1	CASSPKSLVAGGSSEQFF
TRBV7-2	TRBJ2-2	CASRKQGYGELFF
TRBV20-1	TRBJ2-7	CSASRPGTSGRTKRDEQYF
TRBV29-1	TRBJ2-5	CSVARRDNEQYF
TRBV5-4	TRBJ2-2	CASSLGQDTGELFF
TRBV29-1	TRBJ2-7	CSAGQGVTYEQYF
TRBV29-1	TRBJ2-3	CSAKAYLTGTDTQYF
TRBV20-1	TRBJ2-7	CSARSVSGTALHEQYF
TRBV6-5	TRBJ2-5	CASSKQGFVQETQNF
TRBV7-2	TRBJ2-3	CASSLFAQTTDTQYF
TRBV7-2	TRBJ1-2	CASTLTGGLDYGYTF
TRBV28	TRBJ2-3	CASSFQVPGGPDTQYF
TRBV28	TRBJ1-1	CAVTLRKNTEAFF
TRBV5-1	TRBJ2-7	CASSRDRVLYEQYF
TRBV28	TRBJ2-4	CASRKRLAKNIQYF
TRBV28	TRBJ1-2	CAGGRDTNGYTF
TRBV6-2/TRBV6-3	TRBJ2-1	CASSFSGRWGGEQFF
TRBV7-3	TRBJ2-5	CASTPDRTNEQYF
TRBV7-2	TRBJ1-5	CASSLERAPQHF
TRBV29-1	TRBJ2-1	CSVVVGAGGGEQFF